The 9 T cell receptor beta chains reported below all come from one sample, sequenced in a study of PD-1 blockade in classical Hodgkin lymphoma. Every patient relapsed after autologous stem cell transplantation, and brentuximab vedotin exposure varied. Using magnetic negative selection, the CD4+ T cells were separated out of thawed PBMCs. Assay used: immunoSEQ multiplex PCR; TCRdb lists only in-frame clones, some missing. Here the sample spans roughly 8,300 clones, roughly three quarters being singletons. The source material was CD4+ T cells from blood, sampled at baseline. These TCRs come from a human donor with classical Hodgkin lymphoma.

V usage is TRBV10-3 and J usage is TRBJ2-1; 8 bases are shared with TRBD1. Unmatched junction bases numbered 7, after V lost 8 bases and J lost 4 bases. CDR3 length: 14 residues. Germline V gene lookup returns CDR1 ENHRY and CDR2 SYGVKD. The CDR3 nucleotides are TGTGCCATCGCCGGGACAGGTGGATACAATGAGCAGTTCTTC. This translates into CAIAGTGGYNEQFF.

The chain combines TRBV21-1 with TRBJ1-3. TRBV21-1 is described as a pseudogene. CDR3 length: 17 amino acids. In DNA form, the CDR3 reads TGTGCCAGCAGCAAGCCCACAGCTCAAAGGGCTGGAAACACCATATATTTT. Translation gives CASSKPTAQRAGNTIYF.

The chain joins TRBV6-1 to TRBJ1-5, with D maybe TRBD1 (5 bases). Germline lookup yields CDR1 MNHNS and CDR2 SASEGT. This CDR3 is built from 15 residues. V shed 5 bases and J shed 9 bases, with 20 bases lying between them. CDR3 sequence: CASSTSGTTKVPQHF. In DNA form, the CDR3 reads TGTGCCAGCAGTACTTCCGGGACTACTAAGGTGCCCCAGCATTTT.

This chain links TRBV6-5 with TRBJ2-7; TRBD1 matches at 9 bases. The CDR3 contains 16 residues. CDR1 is MNHEY, CDR2 SVGAGI, per germline. V trimming: 2 bases; J trimming: 5 bases; junction bases outside the gene matches: 10. The CDR3 DNA is TGTGCCAGCAGTTACAGTCGGGACAGGGAAGCCAACGAGCAGTACTTC. Encoded protein: CASSYSRDREANEQYF.

V gene TRBV5-1 combines with J gene TRBJ1-6, with 9 positions matching TRBD1. The V gene's germline CDR1 is SGHRS and CDR2 YFSETQ. There are 15 residues in the CDR3. The trim removed 2 bases at V and 7 bases at J, leaving 4 bases unmatched. The CDR3 nucleotides are TGCGCCAGCAGCTTTACAGGGGGCCAAAATTCACCCCTCCACTTT. It translates to CASSFTGGQNSPLHF.

The J gene is TRBJ1-2, the V gene TRBV28; 7 bases are shared with TRBD1. The V segment lost 3 bases and the J segment 5 bases; nucleotides outside the gene matches: 6. CDR3 size: 14 residues. Germline lookup yields CDR1 MDHEN and CDR2 SYDVKM. The CDR3 region has the DNA TGTGCCAGCAGTTTCGTGGACAGGCCTTATGGCTACACCTTC. Translated, it gives CASSFVDRPYGYTF.

This clone was seen a few times. The genes are TRBV5-5 and TRBJ1-5; D is undetermined. CDR3 size: 15 residues. The ends were cut back, 0 bases at V and 6 bases at J, with 13 bases in the middle. Germline V gene sequence: CDR1 SGHKS, CDR2 YYEKEE (reference sequence). The CDR3, as DNA: TGTGCCAGCAGCTTGGAAGGGTTAGAAGGTCAGCCCCAGCATTTT. Amino acid sequence: CASSLEGLEGQPQHF. Together with reference TRBV5-5 and TRBJ1-5, the CDR3 gives the full variable domain: DAGVTQSPTHLIKTRGQQVTLRCSPISGHKSVSWYQQVLGQGPQFIFQYYEKEERGRGNFPDRFSARQFPNYSSELNVNALLLGDSALYLCASSLEGLEGQPQHFGDGTRLSIL.

The CDR3 spells CASSLQQTGELFF. CDR3 bases: TGTGCCAGCAGCCTTCAACAAACCGGGGAGCTGTTTTTT. This chain connects TRBV11-2 to TRBJ2-2; D not certain. Germline V CDR1 and CDR2: SGHAT, FQNNGV. CDR3 size: 13 residues. With 5 bases removed from V and 5 bases from J, the gap between germline ends came to 9 bases.

V gene TRBV10-3 combines with J gene TRBJ1-4, with TRBD1 matching 9 bases. V shed 4 bases and J 5 bases; nucleotides not matched to a gene: 2. The CDR3 extends over 14 amino acids. Looked up from germline, CDR1 is ENHRY and CDR2 is SYGVKD. CDR3 loop: CAISATGGNEKLFF. The CDR3 DNA is TGTGCCATCAGTGCGACAGGGGGGAATGAAAAACTGTTTTTT.